This TCR beta chain was obtained from a study of response to subunit inactivated influenza vaccine. TCRdb processed the RT-PCR reads anew with MiXCR; each CDR3 protein has one entry. The sample lists hundreds of thousands of distinct CDR3 sequences; 9% to 15% were seen once. CDR3 length: 18 amino acids. CDR1 and CDR2 (germline): SGHRS, YFSETQ. The V end lost 2 bases, the J end lost 0 bases, and 18 bases lay between the germline ends. The TCR comes from a man aged 45 to 65 who received an inactivated influenza vaccine. The genes are TRBV5-1 and TRBJ1-5; D gene unclear. The sample in question was non-naive T cells sorted from PBMCs, obtained less than 15 days before vaccination. CDR3 residues: CASSLFFSDLYSNQPQHF. Written as DNA, the CDR3 is TGCGCCAGCAGCTTATTTTTCTCCGACTTATATAGCAATCAGCCCCAGCATTTT.